The clone carrying this T cell receptor (beta chain) was counted many times. This entry is derived from a study of T cells in Graves' hyperthyroidism and ophthalmopathy. Orbital computed tomography, thyroid ultrasound, serum thyroxine and TRAb, and clinical symptoms together informed the diagnoses. Each 10 ml fresh peripheral blood draw supplied the PBMCs. Trimming stripped 3 bases from V and 9 bases from J, with 6 bases between. The CDR3 consists of 11 residues. Amplification of TCR beta CDR3 regions used RNA as the template. A first-round RT-PCR of the TCR CDR3 used the HTBI primer set. TCRdb processed the multiplex PCR reads anew with MiXCR; each CDR3 protein has one entry. The repertoire includes about 560,000 distinct CDR3 sequences, over 15% of them detected once, and around 19% sits in the top ten.

The rearrangement uses TRBV12-3 or TRBV12-4 and TRBJ2-1; no firm D call. The material sequenced was blood. The receptor was derived from a young woman with Graves' hyperthyroidism. CDR3 sequence: CASSFEVEQFF. The CDR3 coding sequence is TGTGCCAGCAGTTTCGAGGTTGAGCAGTTCTTC.